This is a list of T cell receptor beta chains from one sample in a study of T cell repertoires in cytomegalovirus infection. MiXCR, run by TCRdb on the reads, gives a single entry per CDR3 protein. The table has fewer than 80,000 distinct CDR3 sequences, more than 3.5% seen once. The sequencing sample was made of PBMCs. Source of these receptors: a human donor in good health (CMV status not recorded). Some clones in this sample may be carry-over from other donors' samples. Each CDR3 is given with its conserved first and last residue. The order of the fields is J gene, V gene, CDR3 protein.

TRBJ2-3 TRBV24-1 CATSGSGGSGITDTQYF
TRBJ2-5 TRBV7-2 CASSSRDRGSSQYF
TRBJ2-7 TRBV6-2/TRBV6-3 CASSYSGGRREQYF
TRBJ1-1 TRBV19 CASRKGSVNTEAFF
TRBJ1-5 TRBV7-2 CASSLTLNQPQHF
TRBJ1-2 TRBV20-1 CSARPGRRPEGGYTF
TRBJ1-1 TRBV27 CASGSTEAFF
TRBJ1-1 TRBV30 CAREDRFEAFF
TRBJ1-1 TRBV19 CASGLAGNTEAFF
TRBJ2-2 TRBV20-1 CSARAELGLAGTIAGELFF
TRBJ1-1 TRBV6-5 CASSQTGQVNTEAFF
TRBJ1-5 TRBV28 CASSLPVGGAGNQPQHF
TRBJ1-2 TRBV7-2 CASSLEWFGGTEGYTF
TRBJ1-1 TRBV6-2/TRBV6-3 CASSPWTGMNTEAFF
TRBJ1-1 TRBV7-2 CASSPSVNTEAFF
TRBJ2-3 TRBV4-3 CASSQNRAGSGQYF
TRBJ1-2 TRBV6-5 CASSYSRDREWDGYTF
TRBJ1-6 TRBV11-2 CASGGQGNNSPLHF
TRBJ2-3 TRBV5-5 CVSSSISGGASRTDTQYF
TRBJ1-2 TRBV7-8 CASSLEGTGANYGYTF
TRBJ1-2 TRBV7-9 CASSSTLRNYGYTF
TRBJ2-5 TRBV10-3 CAIKLPGLQETQYF
TRBJ1-5 TRBV28 CASTKGITGLNQPQHF
TRBJ2-5 TRBV4-3 CASSQHIRESGETQYF
TRBJ2-1 TRBV6-5 CASSYFGTGGNEQFF
TRBJ1-6 TRBV20-1 CSAGTVNSPLHF
TRBJ1-5 TRBV27 CASKTRQGGNSNQPQHF
TRBJ2-2 TRBV12-3/TRBV12-4 CASSPTTHGELFF
TRBJ2-4 TRBV7-9 CASSSLAGGTIQYF
TRBJ2-1 TRBV27 CASSPGRLAASYNEQFF
TRBJ2-6 TRBV11-2 CASRRTVTLRSGANVLTF
TRBJ1-5 TRBV19 CASTRTVLSNQPQHF
TRBJ2-6 TRBV7-2 CASSLLAGTFSGANVLTF
TRBJ2-5 TRBV3-1 CASSQGTSGGQETQYF
TRBJ1-2 TRBV9 CASSVAAAANYGYTF
TRBJ1-2 TRBV7-3 CASSLTSTLTNYGYTF
TRBJ2-7 TRBV5-5 CASSSGQGAAYEQYF
TRBJ1-3 TRBV5-5 CASSPRAGLLSGNTIYF
TRBJ1-2 TRBV12-5 CASGLWDGRQLNYGYTF
TRBJ2-3 TRBV4-3 CASSQVQGGPTDTQYF
TRBJ2-1 TRBV9 CASSTRGDNEQFF
TRBJ1-4 TRBV25-1 CASSEWGRRDEKLFF
TRBJ2-1 TRBV15 CATSIEWAGSSYNEQFF
TRBJ2-3 TRBV7-2 CASSLAGVRGPLTDTQYF
TRBJ1-1 TRBV10-3 CAISESGQGGVTEAFF
TRBJ2-1 TRBV7-2 CASSLVVGHNEQFF
TRBJ1-2 TRBV5-5 CASSLDRGLYSGYTF